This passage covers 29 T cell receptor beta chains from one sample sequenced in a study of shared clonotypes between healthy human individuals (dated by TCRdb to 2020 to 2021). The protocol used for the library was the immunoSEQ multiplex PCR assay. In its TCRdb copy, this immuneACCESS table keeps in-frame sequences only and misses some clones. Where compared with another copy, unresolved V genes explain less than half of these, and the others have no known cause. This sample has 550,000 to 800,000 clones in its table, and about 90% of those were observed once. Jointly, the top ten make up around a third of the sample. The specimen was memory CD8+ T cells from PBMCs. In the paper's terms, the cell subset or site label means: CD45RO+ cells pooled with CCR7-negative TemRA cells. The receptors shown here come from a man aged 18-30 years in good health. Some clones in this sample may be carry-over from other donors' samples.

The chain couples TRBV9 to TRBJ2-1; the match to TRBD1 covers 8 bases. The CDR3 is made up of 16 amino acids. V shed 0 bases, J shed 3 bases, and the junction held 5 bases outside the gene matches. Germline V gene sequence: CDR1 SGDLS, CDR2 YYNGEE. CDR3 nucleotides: TGTGCCAGCAGCGTAGATCGACAGGGGAACTACAATGAGCAGTTCTTC. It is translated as CASSVDRQGNYNEQFF.

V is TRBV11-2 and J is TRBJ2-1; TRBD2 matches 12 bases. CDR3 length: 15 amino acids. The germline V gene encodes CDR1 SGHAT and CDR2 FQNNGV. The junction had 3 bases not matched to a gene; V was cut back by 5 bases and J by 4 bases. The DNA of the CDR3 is TGTGCCAGCAGCCCCGGACTAGCGGGGTACAATGAGCAGTTCTTC. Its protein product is CASSPGLAGYNEQFF.

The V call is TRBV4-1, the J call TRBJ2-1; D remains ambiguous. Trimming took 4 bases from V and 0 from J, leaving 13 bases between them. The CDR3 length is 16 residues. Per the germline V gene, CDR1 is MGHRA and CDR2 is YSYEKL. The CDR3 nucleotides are TGCGCCAGCAGCCCCCTGGGGTTAAGCTCCTACAATGAGCAGTTCTTC. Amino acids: CASSPLGLSSYNEQFF.

CDR3 DNA sequence: TGTGCCAGCAGCTTGTGGCCACTACGACTAGCTACGTCGTACGAGCAGTACTTC. This translates into CASSLWPLRLATSYEQYF. The chain couples TRBV5-8 to TRBJ2-7, with TRBD2 matching 7 bases. Losses at the gene ends were 1 base for V and 4 bases for J; bases not matched to a gene: 17. The CDR3 contains 18 residues. CDR1 is SGHTS and CDR2 is YDEGEE in the germline V gene.

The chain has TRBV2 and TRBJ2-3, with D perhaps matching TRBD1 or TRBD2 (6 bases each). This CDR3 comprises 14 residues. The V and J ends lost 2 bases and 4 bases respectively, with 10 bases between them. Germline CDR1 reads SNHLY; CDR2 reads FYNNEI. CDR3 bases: TGTGCCAGCAGTGAATGGGGGGCTGCAGATACGCAGTATTTT. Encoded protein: CASSEWGAADTQYF. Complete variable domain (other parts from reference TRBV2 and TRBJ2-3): EPEVTQTPSHQVTQMGQEVILRCVPISNHLYFYWYRQILGQKVEFLVSFYNNEISEKSEIFDDQFSVERPDGSNFTLKIRSTKLEDSAMYFCASSEWGAADTQYFGPGTRLTVL.

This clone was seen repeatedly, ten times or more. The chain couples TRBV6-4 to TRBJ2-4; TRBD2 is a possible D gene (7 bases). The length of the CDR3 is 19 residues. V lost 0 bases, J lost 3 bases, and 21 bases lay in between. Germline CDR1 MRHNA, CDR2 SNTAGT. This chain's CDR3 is CASSDSTGRGAIGKNIQYF. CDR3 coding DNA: TGTGCCAGCAGTGACTCGACCGGCCGGGGGGCTATAGGCAAAAACATTCAGTACTTC.

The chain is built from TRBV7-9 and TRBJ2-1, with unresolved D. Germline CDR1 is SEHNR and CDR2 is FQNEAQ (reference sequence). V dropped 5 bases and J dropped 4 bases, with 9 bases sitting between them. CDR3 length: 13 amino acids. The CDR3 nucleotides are TGTGCCAGCAGCCTGGTCCCTTACAATGAGCAGTTCTTC. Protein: CASSLVPYNEQFF.

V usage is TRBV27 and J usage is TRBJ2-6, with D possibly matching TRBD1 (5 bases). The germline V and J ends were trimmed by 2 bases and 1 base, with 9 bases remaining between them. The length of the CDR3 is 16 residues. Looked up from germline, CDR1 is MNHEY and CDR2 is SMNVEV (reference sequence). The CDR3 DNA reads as TGTGCCAGCAGTTTAGGCCCAGGGTCTGGGGCCAACGTCCTGACTTTC. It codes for CASSLGPGSGANVLTF.

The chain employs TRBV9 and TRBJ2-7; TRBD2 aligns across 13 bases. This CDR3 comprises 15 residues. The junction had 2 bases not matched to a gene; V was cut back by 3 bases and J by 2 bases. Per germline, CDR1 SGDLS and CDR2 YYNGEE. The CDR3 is CASSEGLAGTYEQYF. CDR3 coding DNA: TGTGCCAGCAGCGAGGGACTAGCGGGAACCTACGAGCAGTACTTC. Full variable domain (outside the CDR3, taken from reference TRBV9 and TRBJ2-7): DSGVTQTPKHLITATGQRVTLRCSPRSGDLSVYWYQQSLDQGLQFLIQYYNGEERAKGNILERFSAQQFPDLHSELNLSSLELGDSALYFCASSEGLAGTYEQYFGPGTRLTVT.

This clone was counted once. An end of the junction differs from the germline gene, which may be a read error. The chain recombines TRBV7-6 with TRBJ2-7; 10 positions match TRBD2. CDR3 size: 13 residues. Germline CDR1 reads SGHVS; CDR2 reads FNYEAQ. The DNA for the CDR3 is TGTGCCAGCAGCCTAGCGGGGGCCTACGAGCAGTACTTC. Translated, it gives CASSLAGAYEQYF.

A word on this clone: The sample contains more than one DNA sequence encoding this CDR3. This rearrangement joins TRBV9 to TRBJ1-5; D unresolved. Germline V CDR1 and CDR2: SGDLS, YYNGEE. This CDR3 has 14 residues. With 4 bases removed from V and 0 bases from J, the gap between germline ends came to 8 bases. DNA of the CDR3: TGTGCCAGCAGCCCTACATATAGCAATCAGCCCCAGCATTTT. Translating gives CASSPTYSNQPQHF.

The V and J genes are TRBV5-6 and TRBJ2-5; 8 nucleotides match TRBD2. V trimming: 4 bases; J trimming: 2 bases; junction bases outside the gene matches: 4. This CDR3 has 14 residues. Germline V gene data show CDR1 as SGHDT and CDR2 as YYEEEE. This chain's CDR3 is CASSTGTRQETQYF. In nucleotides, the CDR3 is TGTGCCAGCAGCACTGGGACTAGACAAGAGACCCAGTACTTC.

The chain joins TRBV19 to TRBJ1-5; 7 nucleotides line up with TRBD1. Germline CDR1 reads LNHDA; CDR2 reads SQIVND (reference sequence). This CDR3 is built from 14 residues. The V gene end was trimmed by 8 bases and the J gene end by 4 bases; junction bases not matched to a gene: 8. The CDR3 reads CASSPGGWNQPQHF. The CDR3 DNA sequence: TGTGCCAGTTCGCCAGGGGGGTGGAATCAGCCCCAGCATTTT.

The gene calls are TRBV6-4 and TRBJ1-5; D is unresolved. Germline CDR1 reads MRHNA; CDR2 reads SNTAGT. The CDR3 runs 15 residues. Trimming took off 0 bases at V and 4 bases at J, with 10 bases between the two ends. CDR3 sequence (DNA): TGTGCCAGCAGTGACTCCAAAGCCATAAATCAGCCCCAGCATTTT. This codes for CASSDSKAINQPQHF.

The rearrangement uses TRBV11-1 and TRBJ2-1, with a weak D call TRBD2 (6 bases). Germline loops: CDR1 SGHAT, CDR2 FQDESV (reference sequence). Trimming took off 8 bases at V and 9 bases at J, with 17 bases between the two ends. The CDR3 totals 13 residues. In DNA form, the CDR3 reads TGTGCCAGCTCCCGATCCGGGGGTGGTGAGCAGTTCTTC. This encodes CASSRSGGGEQFF.

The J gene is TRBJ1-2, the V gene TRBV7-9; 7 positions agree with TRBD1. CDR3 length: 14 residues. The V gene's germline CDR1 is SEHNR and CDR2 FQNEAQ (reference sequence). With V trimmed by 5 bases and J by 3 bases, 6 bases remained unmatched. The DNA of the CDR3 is TGTGCCAGCAGCGGAGACAGGGTGTACTATGGCTACACCTTC. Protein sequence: CASSGDRVYYGYTF.

CDR3 in DNA: TGCGCCAGCAGCCAAGAAGGCACAGGGACGGATGAGCAGTTCTTC. Translating gives CASSQEGTGTDEQFF. The rearrangement joins TRBV4-1 to TRBJ2-1, with D maybe TRBD1 (6 bases). This CDR3 spans 15 amino acids. V was clipped by 0 bases and J by 8 bases, with 14 bases between them. In germline, CDR1 is MGHRA, CDR2 YSYEKL.

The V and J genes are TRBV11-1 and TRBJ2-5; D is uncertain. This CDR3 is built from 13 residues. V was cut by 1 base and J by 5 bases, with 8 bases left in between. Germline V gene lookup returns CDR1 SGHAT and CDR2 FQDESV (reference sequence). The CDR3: CASSLVVMETQYF. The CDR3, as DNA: TGTGCCAGCAGCTTAGTAGTGATGGAGACCCAGTACTTC.

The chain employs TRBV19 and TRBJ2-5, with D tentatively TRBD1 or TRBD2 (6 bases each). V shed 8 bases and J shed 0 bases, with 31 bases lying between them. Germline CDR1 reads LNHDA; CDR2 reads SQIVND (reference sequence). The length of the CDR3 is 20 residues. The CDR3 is CASPLKGPGAIRLYQETQYF. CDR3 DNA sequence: TGTGCCAGTCCCCTAAAGGGACCGGGGGCTATTAGGTTGTACCAAGAGACCCAGTACTTC. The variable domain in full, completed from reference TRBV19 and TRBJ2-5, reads DGGITQSPKYLFRKEGQNVTLSCEQNLNHDAMYWYRQDPGQGLRLIYYSQIVNDFQKGDIAEGYSVSREKKESFPLTVTSAQKNPTAFYLCASPLKGPGAIRLYQETQYFGPGTRLLVL.

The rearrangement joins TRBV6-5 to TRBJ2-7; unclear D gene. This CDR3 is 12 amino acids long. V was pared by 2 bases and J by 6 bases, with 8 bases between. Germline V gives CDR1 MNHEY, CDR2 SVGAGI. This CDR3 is CASSYGIGEQYF. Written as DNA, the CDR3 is TGTGCCAGCAGTTACGGGATCGGCGAGCAGTACTTC.

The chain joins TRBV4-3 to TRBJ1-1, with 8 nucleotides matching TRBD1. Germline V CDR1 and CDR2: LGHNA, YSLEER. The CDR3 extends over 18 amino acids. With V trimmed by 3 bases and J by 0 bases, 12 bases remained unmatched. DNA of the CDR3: TGCGCCAGCAGCCAGGATCCGGGACAGGTGAAGATGAACACTGAAGCTTTCTTT. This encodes CASSQDPGQVKMNTEAFF.

CDR3 amino acids: CAISLGGQGLYEQYF. CDR3 DNA: TGTGCCATCAGTCTCGGCGGACAGGGCTTATACGAGCAGTACTTC. The chain carries TRBV10-3 and TRBJ2-7; 8 bases fit TRBD1. CDR1 is ENHRY and CDR2 is SYGVKD in the germline V gene. Trimming cost V 5 bases and J 4 bases; bases outside gene matches: 10. This CDR3 comprises 15 residues.

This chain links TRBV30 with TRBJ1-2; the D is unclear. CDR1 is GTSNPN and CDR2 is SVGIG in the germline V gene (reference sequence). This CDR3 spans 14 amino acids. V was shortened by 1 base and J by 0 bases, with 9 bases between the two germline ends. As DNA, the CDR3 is TGTGCCTGGAGTGCCCGAGGTACTAACTATGGCTACACCTTC. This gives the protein CAWSARGTNYGYTF. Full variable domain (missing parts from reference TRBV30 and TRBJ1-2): SQTIHQWPATLVQPVGSPLSLECTVEGTSNPNLYWYRQAAGRGLQLLFYSVGIGQISSEVPQNLSASRPQDRQFILSSKKLLLSDSGFYLCAWSARGTNYGYTFGSGTRLTVV.

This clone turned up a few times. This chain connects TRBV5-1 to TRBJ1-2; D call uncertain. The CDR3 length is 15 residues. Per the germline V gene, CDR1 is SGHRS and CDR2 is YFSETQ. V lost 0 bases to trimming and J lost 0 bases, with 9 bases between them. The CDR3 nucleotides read TGCGCCAGCAGCTTGGAGGATACTACTAACTATGGCTACACCTTC. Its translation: CASSLEDTTNYGYTF.

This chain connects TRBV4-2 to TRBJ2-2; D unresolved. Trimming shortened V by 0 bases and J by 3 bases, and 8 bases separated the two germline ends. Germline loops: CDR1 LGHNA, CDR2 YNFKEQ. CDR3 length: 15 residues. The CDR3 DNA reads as TGTGCCAGCAGCCAAGAGGGCCCAGACACCGGGGAGCTGTTTTTT. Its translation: CASSQEGPDTGELFF.

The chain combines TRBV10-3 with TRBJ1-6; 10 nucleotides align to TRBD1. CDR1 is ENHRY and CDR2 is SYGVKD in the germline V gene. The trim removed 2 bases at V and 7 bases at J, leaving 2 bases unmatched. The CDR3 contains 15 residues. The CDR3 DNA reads TGTGCCATCAGTGAGCCGGGACAGGGGAATTCACCCCTCCACTTT. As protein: CAISEPGQGNSPLHF.

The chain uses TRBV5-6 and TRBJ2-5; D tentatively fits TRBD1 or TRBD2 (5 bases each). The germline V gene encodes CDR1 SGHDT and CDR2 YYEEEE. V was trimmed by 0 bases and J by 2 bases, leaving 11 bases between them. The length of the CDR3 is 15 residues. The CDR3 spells CASSLGGRGQETQYF. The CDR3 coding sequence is TGTGCCAGCAGCTTGGGGGGACGGGGACAAGAGACCCAGTACTTC.

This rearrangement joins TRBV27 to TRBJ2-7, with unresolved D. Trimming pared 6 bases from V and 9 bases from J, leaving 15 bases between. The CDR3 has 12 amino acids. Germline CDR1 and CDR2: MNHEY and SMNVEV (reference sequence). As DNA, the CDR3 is TGTGCCAGCAGGGGCTCGGACGTTCGGCAGTACTTC. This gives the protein CASRGSDVRQYF.

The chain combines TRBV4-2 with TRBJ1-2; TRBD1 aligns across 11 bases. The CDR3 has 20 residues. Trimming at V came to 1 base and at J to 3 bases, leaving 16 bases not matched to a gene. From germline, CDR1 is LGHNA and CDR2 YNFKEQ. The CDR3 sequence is CASSQADAGTGGFSDYGYTF. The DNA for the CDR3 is TGTGCCAGCAGCCAAGCTGACGCCGGGACAGGGGGTTTCTCGGACTATGGCTACACCTTC.